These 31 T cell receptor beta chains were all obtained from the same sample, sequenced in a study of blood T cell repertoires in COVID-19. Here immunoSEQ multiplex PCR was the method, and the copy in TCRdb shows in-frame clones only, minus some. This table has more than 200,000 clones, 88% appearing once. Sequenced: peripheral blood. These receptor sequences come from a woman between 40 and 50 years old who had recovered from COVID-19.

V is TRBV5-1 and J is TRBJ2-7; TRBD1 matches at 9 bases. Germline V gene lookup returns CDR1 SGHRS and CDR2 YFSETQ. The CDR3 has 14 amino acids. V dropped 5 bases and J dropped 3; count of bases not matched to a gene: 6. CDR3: CASRGRDRDYEQYF. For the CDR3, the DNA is TGCGCCAGCAGGGGGAGGGACAGGGACTACGAGCAGTACTTC.

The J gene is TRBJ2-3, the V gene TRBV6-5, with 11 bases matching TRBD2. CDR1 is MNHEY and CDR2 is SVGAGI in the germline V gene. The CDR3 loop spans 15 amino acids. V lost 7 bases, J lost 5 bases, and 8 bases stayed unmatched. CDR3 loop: CASNSLAGGEDTQYF. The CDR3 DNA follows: TGTGCCAGCAATTCCCTAGCGGGGGGCGAAGATACGCAGTATTTT.

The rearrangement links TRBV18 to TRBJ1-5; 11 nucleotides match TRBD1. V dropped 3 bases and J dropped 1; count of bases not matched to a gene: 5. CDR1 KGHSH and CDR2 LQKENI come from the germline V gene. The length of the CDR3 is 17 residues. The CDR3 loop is CASSPPGTGGSNQPQHF. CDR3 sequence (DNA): TGTGCCAGCTCACCTCCAGGGACAGGGGGAAGCAATCAGCCCCAGCATTTT.

Here the CDR3 DNA reads TGTGCCACCAGCAGAGATCGGGACGAGCAGTACTTC. Its translation is CATSRDRDEQYF. J is TRBJ2-7 and V is TRBV15; no definite D call. V was trimmed by 0 bases and J by 5 bases, leaving 5 bases between them. Germline CDR1 LNHNV, CDR2 YYDKDF (reference sequence). CDR3 size: 12 residues.

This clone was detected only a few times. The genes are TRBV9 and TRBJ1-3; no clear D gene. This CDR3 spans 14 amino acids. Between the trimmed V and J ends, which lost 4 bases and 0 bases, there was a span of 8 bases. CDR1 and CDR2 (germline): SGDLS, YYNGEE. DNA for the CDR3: TGTGCCAGCAGCTCCCTCTTCTCTGGAAACACCATATATTTT. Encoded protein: CASSSLFSGNTIYF.

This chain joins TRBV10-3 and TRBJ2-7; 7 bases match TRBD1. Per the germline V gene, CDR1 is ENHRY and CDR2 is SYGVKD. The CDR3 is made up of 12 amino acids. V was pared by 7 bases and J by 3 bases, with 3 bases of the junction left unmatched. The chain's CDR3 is CAIKDRFYEQYF. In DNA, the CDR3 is TGTGCCATCAAGGACAGGTTCTACGAGCAGTACTTC.

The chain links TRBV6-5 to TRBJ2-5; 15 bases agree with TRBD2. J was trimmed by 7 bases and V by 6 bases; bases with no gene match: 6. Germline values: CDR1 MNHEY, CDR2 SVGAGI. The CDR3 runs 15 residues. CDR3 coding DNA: TGTGCCAGCAGCCGGACTAGCGGGGGGGAAAGGACCCAGTACTTC. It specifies CASSRTSGGERTQYF.

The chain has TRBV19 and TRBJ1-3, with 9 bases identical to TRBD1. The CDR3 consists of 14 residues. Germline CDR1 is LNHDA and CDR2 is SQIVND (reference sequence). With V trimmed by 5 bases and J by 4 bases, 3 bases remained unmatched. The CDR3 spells CASSPTGGGNTIYF. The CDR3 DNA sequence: TGTGCCAGTAGTCCGACAGGGGGAGGAAACACCATATATTTT.

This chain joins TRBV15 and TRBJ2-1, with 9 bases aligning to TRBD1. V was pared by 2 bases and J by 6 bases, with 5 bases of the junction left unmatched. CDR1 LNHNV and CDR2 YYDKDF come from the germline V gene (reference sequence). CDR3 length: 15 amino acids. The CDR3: CATSRRDRVFNEQFF. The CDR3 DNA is TGTGCCACCAGCAGACGGGACAGGGTCTTCAATGAGCAGTTCTTC.

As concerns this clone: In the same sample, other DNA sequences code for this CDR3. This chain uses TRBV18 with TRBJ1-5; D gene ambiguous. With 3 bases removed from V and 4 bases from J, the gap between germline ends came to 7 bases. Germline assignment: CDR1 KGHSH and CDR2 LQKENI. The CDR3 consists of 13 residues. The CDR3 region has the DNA TGTGCCAGCTCACCGTCGGGAAATCAGCCCCAGCATTTT. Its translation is CASSPSGNQPQHF.

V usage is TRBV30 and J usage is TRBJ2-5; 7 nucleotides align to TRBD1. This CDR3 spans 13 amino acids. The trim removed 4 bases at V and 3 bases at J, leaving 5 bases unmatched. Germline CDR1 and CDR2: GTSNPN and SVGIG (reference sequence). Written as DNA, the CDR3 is TGTGCCTGGACCATACAGGGGAAAGAGACCCAGTACTTC. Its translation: CAWTIQGKETQYF.

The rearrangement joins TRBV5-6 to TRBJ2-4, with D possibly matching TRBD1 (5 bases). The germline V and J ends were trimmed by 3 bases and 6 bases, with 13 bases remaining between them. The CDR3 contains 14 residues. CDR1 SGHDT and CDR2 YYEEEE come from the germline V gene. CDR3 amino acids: CASSWAQGINIQYF. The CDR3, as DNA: TGTGCCAGCAGCTGGGCCCAGGGAATAAACATTCAGTACTTC.

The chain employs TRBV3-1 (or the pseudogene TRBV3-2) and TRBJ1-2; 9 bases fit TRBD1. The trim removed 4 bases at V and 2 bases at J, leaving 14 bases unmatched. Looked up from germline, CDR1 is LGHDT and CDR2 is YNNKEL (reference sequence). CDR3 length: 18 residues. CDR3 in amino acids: CASSPTYYEQGANYGYTF. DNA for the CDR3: TGTGCCAGCAGCCCCACCTACTACGAACAGGGGGCGAACTATGGCTACACCTTC.

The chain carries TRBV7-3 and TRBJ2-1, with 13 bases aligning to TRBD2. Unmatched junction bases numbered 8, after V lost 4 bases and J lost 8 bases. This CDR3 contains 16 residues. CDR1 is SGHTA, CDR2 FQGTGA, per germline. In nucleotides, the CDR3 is TGTGCCAGCAGCTGGACTAGCGGGGGTGGTTGGGATGAGCAGTTCTTC. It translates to CASSWTSGGGWDEQFF.

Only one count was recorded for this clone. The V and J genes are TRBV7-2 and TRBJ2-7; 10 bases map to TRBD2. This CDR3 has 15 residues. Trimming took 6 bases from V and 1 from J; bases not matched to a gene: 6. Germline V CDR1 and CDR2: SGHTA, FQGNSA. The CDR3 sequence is CASSSIAGGSYEQYF. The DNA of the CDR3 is TGTGCCAGCAGTTCCATAGCGGGAGGATCCTACGAGCAGTACTTC.

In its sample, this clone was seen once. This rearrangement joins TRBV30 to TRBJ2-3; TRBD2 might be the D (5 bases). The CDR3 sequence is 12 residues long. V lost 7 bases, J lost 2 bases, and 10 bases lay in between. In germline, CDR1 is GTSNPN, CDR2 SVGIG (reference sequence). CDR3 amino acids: CASGVSTDTQYF. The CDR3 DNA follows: TGTGCCTCCGGGGTTTCCACAGATACGCAGTATTTT.

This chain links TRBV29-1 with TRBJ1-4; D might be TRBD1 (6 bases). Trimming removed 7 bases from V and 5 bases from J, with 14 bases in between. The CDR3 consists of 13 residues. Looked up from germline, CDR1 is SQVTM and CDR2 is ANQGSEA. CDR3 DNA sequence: TGCAGCGCTTCGACAGGACCCAATGAAAAACTGTTTTTT. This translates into CSASTGPNEKLFF.

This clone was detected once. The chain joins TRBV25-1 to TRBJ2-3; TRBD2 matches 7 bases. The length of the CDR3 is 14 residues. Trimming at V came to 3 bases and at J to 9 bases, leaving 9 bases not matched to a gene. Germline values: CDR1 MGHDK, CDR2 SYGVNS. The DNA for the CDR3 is TGTGCCAGCAGTGATCGGGGGGTGGCCCCGACGCAGTATTTT. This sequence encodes CASSDRGVAPTQYF.

The CDR3 coding sequence is TGTGCCAGCAGCAGAGTGACAGGGATTAGCAATCAGCCCCAGCATTTT. This encodes CASSRVTGISNQPQHF. V and J are TRBV21-1 and TRBJ1-5; the table gives TRBD1 as D, unverified against the DNA. TRBV21-1 is labeled a pseudogene. The CDR3 has 16 residues.

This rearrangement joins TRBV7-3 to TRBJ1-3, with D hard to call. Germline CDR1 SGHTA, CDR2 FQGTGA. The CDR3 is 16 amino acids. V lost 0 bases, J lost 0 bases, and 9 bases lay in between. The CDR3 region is CASSLTTGGSGNTIYF. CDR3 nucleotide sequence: TGTGCCAGCAGCTTAACGACGGGAGGCTCTGGAAACACCATATATTTT. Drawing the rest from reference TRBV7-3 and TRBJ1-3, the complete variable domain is GAGVSQTPSNKVTEKGKYVELRCDPISGHTALYWYRQSLGQGPEFLIYFQGTGAADDSGLPNDRFFAVRPEGSVSTLKIQRTERGDSAVYLCASSLTTGGSGNTIYFGEGSWLTVV.

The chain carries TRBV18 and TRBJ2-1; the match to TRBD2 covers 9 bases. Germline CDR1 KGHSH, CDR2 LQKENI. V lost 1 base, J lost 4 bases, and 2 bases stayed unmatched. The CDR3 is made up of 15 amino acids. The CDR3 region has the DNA TGTGCCAGCTCACCACGGCGGGAGGGGTACAATGAGCAGTTCTTC. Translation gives CASSPRREGYNEQFF. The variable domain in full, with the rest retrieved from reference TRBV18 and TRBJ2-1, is NAGVMQNPRHLVRRRGQEARLRCSPMKGHSHVYWYRQLPEEGLKFMVYLQKENIIDESGMPKERFSAEFPKEGPSILRIQQVVRGDSAAYFCASSPRREGYNEQFFGPGTRLTVL.

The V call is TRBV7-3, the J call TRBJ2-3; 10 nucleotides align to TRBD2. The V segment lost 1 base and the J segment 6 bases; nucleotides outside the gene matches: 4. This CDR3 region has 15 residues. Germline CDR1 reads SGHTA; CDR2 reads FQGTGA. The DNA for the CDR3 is TGTGCCAGCAGCTTAAGACTAGCGGGCTTGGATACGCAGTATTTT. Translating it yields CASSLRLAGLDTQYF.

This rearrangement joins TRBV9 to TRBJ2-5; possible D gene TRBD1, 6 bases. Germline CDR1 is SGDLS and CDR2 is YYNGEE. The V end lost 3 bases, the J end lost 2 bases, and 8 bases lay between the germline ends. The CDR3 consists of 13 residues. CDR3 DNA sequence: TGTGCCAGCAGCGAGGACAGACAAGAGACCCAGTACTTC. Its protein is CASSEDRQETQYF.

The DNA for the CDR3 is TGCGCCAGCAGCCATGACTATGGGCGCCAGTACTTC. This codes for CASSHDYGRQYF. The chain recombines TRBV5-1 with TRBJ2-7; D is perhaps TRBD2 (5 bases). This CDR3 has 12 residues. Germline CDR1 SGHRS, CDR2 YFSETQ. Trimming pared 4 bases from V and 10 bases from J, leaving 15 bases between.

For the CDR3, the DNA is TGTGCCAGCAGTTACGGTACGAGCGGGAGGGTCCAAGAGACCCAGTACTTC. It yields the protein CASSYGTSGRVQETQYF. This sequence joins TRBV6-2 or TRBV6-3 and TRBJ2-5; 10 nucleotides line up with TRBD2. With V trimmed by 2 bases and J by 1 base, 7 bases remained unmatched. This CDR3 comprises 17 residues. Germline-derived CDR1 and CDR2 are MNHEY and SVGEGT.

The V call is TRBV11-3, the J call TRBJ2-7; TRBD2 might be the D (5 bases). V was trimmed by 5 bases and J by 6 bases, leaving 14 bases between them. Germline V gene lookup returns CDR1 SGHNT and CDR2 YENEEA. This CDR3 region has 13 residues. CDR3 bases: TGTGCCAGCAGCCCCCGGGGTAGTTCCGAGCAGTACTTC. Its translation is CASSPRGSSEQYF.

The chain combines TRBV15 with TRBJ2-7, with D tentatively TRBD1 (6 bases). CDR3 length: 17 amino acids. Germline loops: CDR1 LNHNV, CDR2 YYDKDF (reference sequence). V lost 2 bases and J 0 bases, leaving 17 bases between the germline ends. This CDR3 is CATSRPPGTTSSYEQYF. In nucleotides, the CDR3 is TGTGCCACCAGCAGACCTCCTGGGACAACGAGCTCCTACGAGCAGTACTTC.

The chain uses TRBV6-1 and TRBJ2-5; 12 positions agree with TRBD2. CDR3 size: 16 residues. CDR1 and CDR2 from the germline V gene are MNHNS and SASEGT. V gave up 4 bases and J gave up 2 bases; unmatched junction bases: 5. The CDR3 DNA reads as TGTGCCAGCAGTGTGGGACTAGCGGGCGGACAAGAGACCCAGTACTTC. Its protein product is CASSVGLAGGQETQYF.

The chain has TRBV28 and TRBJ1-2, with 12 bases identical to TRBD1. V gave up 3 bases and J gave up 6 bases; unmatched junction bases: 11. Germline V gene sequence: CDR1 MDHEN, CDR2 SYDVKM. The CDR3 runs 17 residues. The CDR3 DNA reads TGTGCCAGCAGTTTTTCCGGGACAGGGGGCCTGGGGGATGGCTACACCTTC. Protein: CASSFSGTGGLGDGYTF.

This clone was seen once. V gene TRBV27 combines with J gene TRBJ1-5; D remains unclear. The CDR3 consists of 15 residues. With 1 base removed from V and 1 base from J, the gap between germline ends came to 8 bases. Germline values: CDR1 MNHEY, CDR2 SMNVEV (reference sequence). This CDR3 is CASSLWGGSNQPQHF. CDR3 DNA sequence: TGTGCCAGCAGTTTATGGGGAGGGAGCAATCAGCCCCAGCATTTT.

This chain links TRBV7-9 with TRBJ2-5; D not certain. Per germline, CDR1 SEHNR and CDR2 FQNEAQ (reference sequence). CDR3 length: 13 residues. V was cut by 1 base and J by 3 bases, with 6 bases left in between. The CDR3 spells CASSLGEEETQYF. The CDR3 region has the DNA TGTGCCAGCAGCTTAGGAGAGGAAGAGACCCAGTACTTC.